This entry features one T cell receptor (beta chain) sequence. This sample is part of a study of T cell changes during pregnancy in multiple sclerosis. TCRdb's copy holds only in-frame clones and misses some; the assay was immunoSEQ multiplex PCR. The sample contains around 53,000 clones, approximately 92% of which appear only once. This CDR3 contains 15 residues. Trimming shortened V by 1 base and J by 4 bases, and 12 bases separated the two germline ends. Looked up from germline, CDR1 is SGDLS and CDR2 is YYNGEE. This clonotype originated in a female donor with multiple sclerosis, enrolled in a pregnancy study. J is TRBJ1-3 and V is TRBV9; possible D gene TRBD1, 6 bases. The sequencing used CD4+ T cells from peripheral blood mononuclear cells, collected after pregnancy. DNA of the CDR3: TGTGCCAGCAGCGTAAGCTCAGGGGTAGGAAACACCATATATTTT. Translating gives CASSVSSGVGNTIYF.